This paragraph covers one T cell receptor beta chain sequence. This receptor's antigen is unknown. The record has no base qualities; no much larger clone is one base away. PBMCs were isolated by Ficoll-Paque density gradient centrifugation. The instrument given in TCRdb is Illumina NovaSeq 6000. TCRalpha and TCRbeta cDNA libraries were built by 5'RACE with constant-segment primers, adding sample barcodes and unique molecular identifiers. RNA was extracted from every sample with Trizol reagent. Amplification of the libraries took two PCR steps, and the second step added a second sample barcode plus Illumina TruSeq adapters. The libraries were sequenced on an Illumina NovaSeq using 2 x 150 bp paired-end reads. The paper's data handling went like this. The reads were demultiplexed and collapsed into UMI-guided consensus sequences using migec v1.2.7. With mixcr v2.1.11, UMI consensuses were aligned to TRA and TRB V and J templates and assembled into clonotypes. Expanded or contracted clonotypes were those called significant by both edgeR and NoisET, with noise models trained on biological replicates. For edgeR calls, a false discovery rate-adjusted p below 0.01 and a log2 fold-change threshold of 1 were applied. As an exploratory analysis of dynamics, max-normalized trajectories of the 1000 most abundant clonotypes were examined by PCA with hierarchical clustering. Each responding clone was given a CD4 or CD8 phenotype based on the CD4+ and CD8+ repertoires, which had been sequenced separately. In-frame beta chains were kept once TCRdb had trimmed the public reads at Q25 with fastp and called clones with MiXCR. Merged by CDR3 protein, the rows form single entries marked with the most common genes and DNA. None of the V and J calls come from the authors' own analysis; TCRdb made them. The sample data list fewer than 250,000 distinct CDR3 sequences, and 8% to 11% of these were observed just once. 3% to 3.5% of the sample is held by the ten biggest clonotypes.

The CDR3, cysteine through phenylalanine, is 14 amino acids long. Only the CDR3 portion is preserved as DNA: 42 bases, with reading frame beginning at the first base. Per the germline V gene (reference sequence), DFQATT is the CDR1 and SNEGSKA is the CDR2. Trimming at the junction amounts to 8 bases on V and 0 bases on J, and the germline ends lie 14 bases apart. This sample is drawn from a study of T-cell memory formation after mild COVID-19 (dated by TCRdb to the early 2020s). Background on the whole study: Most TCR sequence clusters were specific to one of the two donors. In a couple of donors, T-cell clones that expanded and contracted after mild COVID-19 were followed by sequencing TCRalpha and TCRbeta repertoires longitudinally. Two young, previously healthy adult volunteers, one female and one male, were included in the cohort. Overall study results and their limits: SARS-CoV-2 specificity of the second-wave clones peaking on day 37 was not confirmed. Some responding clones were found in pre-infection memory, which suggests that pre-existing cross-reactive memory T cells took part in the SARS-CoV-2 response. Balanced CD4/CD8 phenotypes were observed for clones contracting from day 15 to 85, whereas a bias towards CD4+ was observed for a second wave of clones expanding from day 15 to 37. Contracting CD4+ clones were found mainly in CM and EM memory subsets, while CD8+ clones were enriched in EMRA. The study covered only a couple of mild cases, and larger cohorts including severe cases with pre-infection samples were considered necessary.

The sequence is built from TRBV20-1 and TRBJ2-1, with no confident D gene call. This sequence originates from a young man who had mild COVID-19 (a few samples of this study predate the infection). The sample titles of this study are shuffled in the database, so cell type and time point are left out; the donor was told from shared clones. The sample was PBMCs or a T cell subset sorted from them (not recorded which). Here is the DNA: TGCAGTTGGCCACACCGGAGCTCCTACAATGAGCAGTTCTTC. Translation gives CSWPHRSSYNEQFF.